This T cell receptor (beta chain) is drawn from a study of neurological immune-mediated disorders. This clonotype was observed many times. Its matching antigen is unknown. TCRdb re-called the 5' RACE reads with MiXCR, one entry per CDR3 protein. This table has 35,000 to 40,000 distinct CDR3 sequences, 2.5% appearing once. Study-wide results and caveats: In multiple sclerosis patients, the repertoire cluster was unrelated to clinical or MRI findings. The greatest TCR clonal expansion occurred in HTLV-1-associated myelopathy and the least in multiple sclerosis, which fell below healthy controls.

The CDR3 has 14 amino acids. From germline, CDR1 is SGHTA and CDR2 FQGNSA. Deletions cut 5 bases from V and 1 base from J, with 6 bases between. The chain uses TRBV7-2 and TRBJ2-6, with D hard to call. The source of this sequence is a man aged 45-65 years with multiple sclerosis. Sequencing input: PBMCs. The CDR3 nucleotides read TGTGCCAGCAGCCCTACTTCTGGGGCCAACGTCCTGACTTTC. Protein product: CASSPTSGANVLTF.